The 19 T cell receptor beta chains presented below share a single source sample, sequenced in a study of blood T cell repertoires in COVID-19. Method: immunoSEQ multiplex PCR; TCRdb's copy keeps in-frame clones and lacks some. The data hold around 400,000 clones, with over 85% observed a single time. The source material was PBMCs or T cells enriched from blood (not recorded which). The receptors shown here come from a woman between 25 and 40 years old who had recovered from COVID-19.

The rearrangement joins TRBV4-1 to TRBJ1-5; 9 nucleotides align to TRBD1. The V gene end was trimmed by 4 bases and the J gene end by 7 bases; junction bases not matched to a gene: 5. Germline CDR1 MGHRA, CDR2 YSYEKL. The CDR3 is made up of 14 amino acids. CDR3 residues: CASSRTGAEQPQHF. The CDR3 DNA reads as TGCGCCAGCAGCCGGACAGGGGCAGAACAGCCCCAGCATTTT.

DNA for the CDR3: TGTGCCAGCAGCCAAGATATTTCCGGGAACTATGGCTACACCTTC. This sequence encodes CASSQDISGNYGYTF. V and J are TRBV4-2 and TRBJ1-2; no clear D gene. Germline CDR1 and CDR2: LGHNA and YNFKEQ. There are 15 residues in the CDR3. The ends were cut back, 0 bases at V and 2 bases at J, with 10 bases in the middle.

This sequence joins TRBV2 and TRBJ1-2; D might be TRBD1 (5 bases). CDR3 size: 14 residues. From germline, CDR1 is SNHLY and CDR2 FYNNEI. Between the trimmed V and J ends, which lost 6 bases and 8 bases, there was a span of 19 bases. CDR3 in amino acids: CASRESGFPGGYTF. CDR3 nucleotides: TGTGCCAGCAGGGAATCAGGGTTTCCCGGGGGCTACACCTTC.

V gene TRBV7-8 combines with J gene TRBJ2-7, with a tentative D call TRBD2 (5 bases). V lost 5 bases and J lost 6, with 17 bases in between. Germline V lookup: CDR1 SGHVS, CDR2 FQNEAQ. The CDR3 consists of 14 residues. CDR3 protein: CASSTGKNRFEQYF. In nucleotides, the CDR3 is TGTGCCAGCAGCACCGGGAAGAATCGATTCGAGCAGTACTTC.

Points on this clone: This may be a read error, as it is one base from a much larger clone. Within the sample, other DNA sequences also encode this same CDR3. The rearrangement links TRBV30 to TRBJ1-5; the D is unclear. The CDR3 totals 13 residues. V was pared by 3 bases and J by 0 bases, with 6 bases between. Germline V CDR1 and CDR2: GTSNPN, SVGIG (reference sequence). Here the CDR3 DNA reads TGTGCCTGGAGCGCAGATAGCAATCAGCCCCAGCATTTT. Translating it yields CAWSADSNQPQHF.

This chain links TRBV4-1 with TRBJ2-3; 8 bases agree with TRBD2. J lost 0 bases, V lost 4 bases, and 3 bases had no gene match. The CDR3 covers 15 residues. Germline values: CDR1 MGHRA, CDR2 YSYEKL. The CDR3 here is CASSRVAGSTDTQYF. The CDR3 DNA sequence: TGCGCCAGCAGCCGGGTAGCGGGAAGCACAGATACGCAGTATTTT.

The rearrangement uses TRBV6-5 and TRBJ1-4; no firm D call. There are 16 residues in the CDR3. Germline V gene lookup returns CDR1 MNHEY and CDR2 SVGAGI. V lost 0 bases and J lost 0, with 8 bases in between. CDR3 DNA: TGTGCCAGCAGTTACTCGGCGGCAGCAACTAATGAAAAACTGTTTTTT. It translates to CASSYSAAATNEKLFF.

The chain is built from TRBV5-3 and TRBJ1-5; D not resolved. TRBV5-3 is placed among ORFs of uncertain function. There are 15 residues in the CDR3. Trimming took 0 bases from V and 5 from J, leaving 12 bases between them. CDR3 in amino acids: CARSLESRCHQPQHF. The DNA of the CDR3 is TGTGCCAGAAGCTTGGAGAGCAGGTGTCATCAGCCCCAGCATTTT.

CDR3 in amino acids: CASSPGQGYGYTF. The CDR3 nucleotides read TGTGCCAGCAGCCCGGGACAGGGCTATGGCTACACCTTC. The genes are TRBV4-2 and TRBJ1-2; TRBD1 matches at 9 bases. The length of the CDR3 is 13 residues. After removal of 4 bases from V and 4 bases from J, the junction contained 1 base not matched to a gene. Germline V lookup: CDR1 LGHNA, CDR2 YNFKEQ.

This clone came up once. CDR3 nucleotide sequence: TGTGCCATCAGTGATGCCGGGACAGGGAACACTGAAGCTTTCTTT. Encoded protein: CAISDAGTGNTEAFF. J is TRBJ1-1 and V is TRBV10-3; 8 nucleotides agree with TRBD1. The CDR3 sequence is 15 residues long. The germline V gene has CDR1 ENHRY and CDR2 SYGVKD. The junction had 4 bases not matched to a gene; V was cut back by 3 bases and J by 1 base.

The J gene is TRBJ1-6, the V gene TRBV19; 8 nucleotides match TRBD1. This CDR3 has 15 amino acids. With 4 bases clipped from V and 5 bases from J, the junction kept 4 bases outside the gene matches. Germline V gene data show CDR1 as LNHDA and CDR2 as SQIVND (reference sequence). The CDR3 bases are TGTGCCAGTAGTACGGACAGGGTGGATAATTCACCCCTCCACTTT. Amino acid sequence: CASSTDRVDNSPLHF.

The V call is TRBV19, the J call TRBJ2-7, with 7 bases fitting TRBD1. V dropped 6 bases and J dropped 2; count of bases not matched to a gene: 7. Germline values: CDR1 LNHDA, CDR2 SQIVND (reference sequence). The CDR3 consists of 14 residues. The CDR3 nucleotides are TGTGCCAGTAGCCCGTACAGGGGCCCCTACGAGCAGTACTTC. Amino acids: CASSPYRGPYEQYF.

The CDR3: CASSHRRGGMYEQYF. For the CDR3, the DNA is TGTGCCAGCAGCCACCGGCGAGGGGGCATGTACGAGCAGTACTTC. This chain links TRBV14 with TRBJ2-7, with TRBD1 identical over 7 bases. V lost 3 bases and J lost 4; bases outside the gene matches: 9. Germline values: CDR1 SGHDN, CDR2 FVKESK. This CDR3 region has 15 residues. Full variable domain (missing parts from reference TRBV14 and TRBJ2-7): EAGVTQFPSHSVIEKGQTVTLRCDPISGHDNLYWYRRVMGKEIKFLLHFVKESKQDESGMPNNRFLAERTGGTYSTLKVQPAELEDSGVYFCASSHRRGGMYEQYFGPGTRLTVT.

The chain joins TRBV9 to TRBJ2-3, with TRBD2 matching over 13 bases. Per germline, CDR1 SGDLS and CDR2 YYNGEE. V was pared by 3 bases and J by 4 bases, with 5 bases of the junction left unmatched. CDR3 length: 16 residues. CDR3 sequence (DNA): TGTGCCAGCAGCGGACGGACTAGCGGGGGACCAGATACGCAGTATTTT. Translating it yields CASSGRTSGGPDTQYF.

The J gene is TRBJ2-2, the V gene TRBV19; maybe TRBD2 (6 bases). Germline-derived CDR1 and CDR2 are LNHDA and SQIVND (reference sequence). The CDR3 length is 18 residues. Trimming left V 2 bases short and J 1 base short, with 17 bases between. DNA for the CDR3: TGTGCCAGTAGTATATTAATCGGGTGGGGACTGAACACCGGGGAGCTGTTTTTT. Protein product: CASSILIGWGLNTGELFF.

Concerning this clone: This sample also contains other DNA sequences that code for the same CDR3. The CDR3 DNA is TGTGCCAGCAGCCAGTCGAGGGAGCAGTTCTTC. It translates to CASSQSREQFF. The chain carries TRBV3-1 (or the pseudogene TRBV3-2) and TRBJ2-1; D is undetermined. Trimming stripped 3 bases from V and 10 bases from J, with 7 bases between. Germline V gene lookup returns CDR1 LGHDT and CDR2 YNNKEL (reference sequence). The CDR3 is made up of 11 amino acids.

This sequence joins TRBV6-6 and TRBJ2-2, with 8 nucleotides matching TRBD1. The CDR3 is made up of 16 amino acids. Losses at the gene ends were 5 bases for V and 0 bases for J; bases not matched to a gene: 5. Germline CDR1 reads MNHNY; CDR2 reads SVGAGI (reference sequence). The CDR3 region is CASSGGQGTNTGELFF. The CDR3 DNA reads as TGTGCCAGCAGTGGAGGACAGGGAACGAACACCGGGGAGCTGTTTTTT.

The rearrangement joins TRBV13 to TRBJ2-4, with 10 positions matching TRBD1. The germline V gene encodes CDR1 PRHDT and CDR2 FYEKMQ (reference sequence). V was clipped by 5 bases and J by 8 bases; unmatched bases: 12. This CDR3 comprises 16 residues. CDR3 sequence (DNA): TGTGCCAGCAGCGATGTAGCCGGGACAGGGGAGGACATTCAGTACTTC. It translates to CASSDVAGTGEDIQYF.

V is TRBV6-5 and J is TRBJ2-1; 7 nucleotides align to TRBD1. Unmatched junction bases numbered 5, after V lost 7 bases and J lost 2 bases. Germline V CDR1 and CDR2: MNHEY, SVGAGI. The CDR3 consists of 14 residues. The CDR3 sequence: CASNVRGPYNEQFF. CDR3 DNA sequence: TGTGCCAGCAACGTGAGGGGGCCCTACAATGAGCAGTTCTTC.